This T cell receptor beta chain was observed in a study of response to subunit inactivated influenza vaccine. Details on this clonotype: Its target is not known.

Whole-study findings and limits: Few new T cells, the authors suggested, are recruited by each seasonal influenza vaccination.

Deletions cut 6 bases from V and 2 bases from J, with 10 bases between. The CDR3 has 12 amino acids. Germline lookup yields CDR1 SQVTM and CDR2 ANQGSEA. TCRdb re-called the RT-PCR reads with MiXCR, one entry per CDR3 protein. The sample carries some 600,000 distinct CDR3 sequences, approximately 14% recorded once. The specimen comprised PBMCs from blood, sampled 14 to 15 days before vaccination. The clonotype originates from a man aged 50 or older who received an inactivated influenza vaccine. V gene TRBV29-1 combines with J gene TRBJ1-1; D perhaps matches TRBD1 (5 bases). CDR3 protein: CSVSQVNTEAFF. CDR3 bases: TGCAGCGTGTCACAGGTAAACACTGAAGCTTTCTTT.